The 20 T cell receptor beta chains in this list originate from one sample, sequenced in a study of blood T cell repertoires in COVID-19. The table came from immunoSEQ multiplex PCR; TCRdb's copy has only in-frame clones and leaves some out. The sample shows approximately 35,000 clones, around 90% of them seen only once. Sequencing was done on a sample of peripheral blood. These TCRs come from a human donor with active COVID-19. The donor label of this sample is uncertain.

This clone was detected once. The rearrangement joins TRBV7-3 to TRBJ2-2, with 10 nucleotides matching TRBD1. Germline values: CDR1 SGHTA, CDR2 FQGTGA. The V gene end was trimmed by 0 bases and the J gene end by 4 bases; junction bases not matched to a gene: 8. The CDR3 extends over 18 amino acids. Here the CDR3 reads CASSLTWTGGRGTGELFF. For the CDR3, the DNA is TGTGCCAGCAGCTTAACTTGGACAGGGGGAAGGGGCACCGGGGAGCTGTTTTTT.

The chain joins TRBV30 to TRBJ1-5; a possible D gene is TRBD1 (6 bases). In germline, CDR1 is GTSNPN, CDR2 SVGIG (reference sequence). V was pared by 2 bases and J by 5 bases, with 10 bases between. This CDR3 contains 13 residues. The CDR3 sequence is CAWSTGGDQPQHF. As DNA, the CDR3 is TGTGCCTGGAGTACGGGGGGCGATCAGCCCCAGCATTTT. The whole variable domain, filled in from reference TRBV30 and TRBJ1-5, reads SQTIHQWPATLVQPVGSPLSLECTVEGTSNPNLYWYRQAAGRGLQLLFYSVGIGQISSEVPQNLSASRPQDRQFILSSKKLLLSDSGFYLCAWSTGGDQPQHFGDGTRLSIL.

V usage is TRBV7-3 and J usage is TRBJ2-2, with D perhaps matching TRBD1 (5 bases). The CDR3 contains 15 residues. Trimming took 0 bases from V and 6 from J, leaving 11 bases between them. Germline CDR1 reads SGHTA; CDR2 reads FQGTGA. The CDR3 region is CASSLTWGGAGELFF. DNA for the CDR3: TGTGCCAGCAGCTTAACGTGGGGCGGCGCCGGGGAGCTGTTTTTT.

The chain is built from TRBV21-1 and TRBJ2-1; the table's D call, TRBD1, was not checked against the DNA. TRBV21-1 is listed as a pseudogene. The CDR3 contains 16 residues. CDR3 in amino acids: CASSKEQGGCHNEQFF. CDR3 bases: TGTGCCAGCAGCAAAGAGCAGGGGGGCTGCCACAATGAGCAGTTCTTC.

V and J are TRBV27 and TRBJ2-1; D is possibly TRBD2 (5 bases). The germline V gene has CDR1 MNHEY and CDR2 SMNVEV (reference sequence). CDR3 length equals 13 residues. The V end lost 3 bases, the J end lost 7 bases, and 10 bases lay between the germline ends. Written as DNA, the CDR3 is TGTGCCAGCAGTTTTCTAGCTCGGAATGAGCAGTTCTTC. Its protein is CASSFLARNEQFF.

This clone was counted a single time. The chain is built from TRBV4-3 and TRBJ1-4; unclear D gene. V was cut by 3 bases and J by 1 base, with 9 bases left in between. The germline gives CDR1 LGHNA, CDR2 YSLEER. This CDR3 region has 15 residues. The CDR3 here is CASSQEVRTNEKLFF. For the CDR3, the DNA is TGCGCCAGCAGCCAGGAGGTTCGAACTAATGAAAAACTGTTTTTT.

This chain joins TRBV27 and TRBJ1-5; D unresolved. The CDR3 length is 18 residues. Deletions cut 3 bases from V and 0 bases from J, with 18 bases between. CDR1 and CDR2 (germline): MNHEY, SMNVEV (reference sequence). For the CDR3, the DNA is TGTGCCAGCAGTTTGAGGGTGCAAGTGGGCGCTAGCAATCAGCCCCAGCATTTT. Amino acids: CASSLRVQVGASNQPQHF.

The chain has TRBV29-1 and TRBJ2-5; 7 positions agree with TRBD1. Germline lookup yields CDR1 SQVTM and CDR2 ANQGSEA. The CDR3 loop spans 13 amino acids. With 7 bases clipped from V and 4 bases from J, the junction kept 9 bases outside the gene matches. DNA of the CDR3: TGCAGCGCAGACAGACAGGGTGGAGAGACCCAGTACTTC. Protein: CSADRQGGETQYF.

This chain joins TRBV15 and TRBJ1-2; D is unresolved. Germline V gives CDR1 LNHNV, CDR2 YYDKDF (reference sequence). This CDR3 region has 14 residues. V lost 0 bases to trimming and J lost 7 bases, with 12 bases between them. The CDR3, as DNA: TGTGCCACCAGCAGAGATCAGCAGGTTGGTGGCTACACCTTC. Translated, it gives CATSRDQQVGGYTF.

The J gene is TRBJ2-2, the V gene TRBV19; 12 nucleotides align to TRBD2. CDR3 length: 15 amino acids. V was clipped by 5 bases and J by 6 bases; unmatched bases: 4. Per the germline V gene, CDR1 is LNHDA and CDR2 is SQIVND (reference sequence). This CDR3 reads CASSRTSGISGELFF. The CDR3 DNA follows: TGTGCCAGTAGTCGGACTAGCGGGATATCCGGGGAGCTGTTTTTT.

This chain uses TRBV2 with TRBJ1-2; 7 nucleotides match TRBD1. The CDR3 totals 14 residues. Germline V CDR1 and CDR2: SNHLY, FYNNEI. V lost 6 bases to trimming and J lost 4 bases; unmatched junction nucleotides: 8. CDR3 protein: CASSDSTGRYGYTF. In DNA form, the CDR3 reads TGTGCCAGCAGCGACTCGACAGGGCGCTATGGCTACACCTTC.

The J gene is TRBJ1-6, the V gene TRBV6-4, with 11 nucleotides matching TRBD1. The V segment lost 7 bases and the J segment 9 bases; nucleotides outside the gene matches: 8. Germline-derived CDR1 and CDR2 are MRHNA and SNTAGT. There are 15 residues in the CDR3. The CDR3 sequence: CASKEDRGRGSPLHF. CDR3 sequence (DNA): TGTGCCAGCAAAGAGGACAGGGGGCGAGGTTCACCCCTCCACTTT.

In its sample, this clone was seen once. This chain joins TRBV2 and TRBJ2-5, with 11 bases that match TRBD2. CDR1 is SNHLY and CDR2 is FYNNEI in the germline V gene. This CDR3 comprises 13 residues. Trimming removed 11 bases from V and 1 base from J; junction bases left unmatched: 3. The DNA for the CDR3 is TGTGCCGGTAGCGGGGGGGTCCAAGAGACCCAGTACTTC. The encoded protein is CAGSGGVQETQYF.

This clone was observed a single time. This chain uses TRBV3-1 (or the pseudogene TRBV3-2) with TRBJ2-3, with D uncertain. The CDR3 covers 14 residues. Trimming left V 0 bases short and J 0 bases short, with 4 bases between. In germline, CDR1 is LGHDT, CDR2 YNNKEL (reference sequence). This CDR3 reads CASSQDLSTDTQYF. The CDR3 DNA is TGTGCCAGCAGCCAAGATCTCAGCACAGATACGCAGTATTTT.

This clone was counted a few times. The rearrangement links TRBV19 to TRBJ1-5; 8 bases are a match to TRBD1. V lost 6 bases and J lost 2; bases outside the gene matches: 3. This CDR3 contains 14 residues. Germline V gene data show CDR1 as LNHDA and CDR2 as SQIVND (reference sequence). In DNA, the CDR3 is TGTGCCAGTAGGTGGGACAGGCGCAATCAGCCCCAGCATTTT. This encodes CASRWDRRNQPQHF. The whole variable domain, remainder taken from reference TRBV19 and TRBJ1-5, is DGGITQSPKYLFRKEGQNVTLSCEQNLNHDAMYWYRQDPGQGLRLIYYSQIVNDFQKGDIAEGYSVSREKKESFPLTVTSAQKNPTAFYLCASRWDRRNQPQHFGDGTRLSIL.

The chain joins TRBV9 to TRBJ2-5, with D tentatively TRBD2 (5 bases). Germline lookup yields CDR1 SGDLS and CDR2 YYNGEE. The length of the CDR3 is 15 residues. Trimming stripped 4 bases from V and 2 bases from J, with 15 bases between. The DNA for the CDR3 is TGTGCCAGCAGCCCAGCGAGCGGATTTCAAGAGACCCAGTACTTC. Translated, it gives CASSPASGFQETQYF.

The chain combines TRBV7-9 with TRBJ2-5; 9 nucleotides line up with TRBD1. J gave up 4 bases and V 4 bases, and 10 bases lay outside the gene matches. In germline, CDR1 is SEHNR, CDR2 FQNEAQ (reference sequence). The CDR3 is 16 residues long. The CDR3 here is CASSSPRDRVGETQYF. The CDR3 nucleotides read TGTGCCAGCAGCTCTCCCCGGGACAGGGTCGGAGAGACCCAGTACTTC.

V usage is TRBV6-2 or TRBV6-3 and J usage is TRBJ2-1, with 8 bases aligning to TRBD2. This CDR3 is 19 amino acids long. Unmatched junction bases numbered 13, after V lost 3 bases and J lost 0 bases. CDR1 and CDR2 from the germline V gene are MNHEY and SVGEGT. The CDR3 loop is CASSYPELAEVSSYNEQFF. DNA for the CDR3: TGTGCCAGCAGTTATCCCGAACTAGCGGAGGTGAGCTCCTACAATGAGCAGTTCTTC.

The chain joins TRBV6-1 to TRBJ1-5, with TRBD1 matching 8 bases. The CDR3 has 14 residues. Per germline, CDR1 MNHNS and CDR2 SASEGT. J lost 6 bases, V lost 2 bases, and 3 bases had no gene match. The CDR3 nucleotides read TGTGCCAGCAGTGAATCAGGGGGCACTCAGCCCCAGCATTTT. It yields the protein CASSESGGTQPQHF.

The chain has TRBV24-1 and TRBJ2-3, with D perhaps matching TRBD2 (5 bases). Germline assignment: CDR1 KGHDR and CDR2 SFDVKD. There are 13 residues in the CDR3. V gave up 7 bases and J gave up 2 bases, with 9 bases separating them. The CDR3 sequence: CATRDSVTDTQYF. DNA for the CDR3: TGTGCCACCAGGGACTCAGTCACAGATACGCAGTATTTT.